This T cell receptor beta chain originates from a study of T cell changes during pregnancy in multiple sclerosis. Clones were sequenced by immunoSEQ multiplex PCR, and TCRdb holds only the in-frame ones, with some missing. The sample includes 95,000 to 100,000 clones, around 92% of them seen just once. The receptor comes from a female donor with multiple sclerosis, enrolled in a pregnancy study. The sample in question was peripheral blood, obtained in the second trimester of pregnancy.

The CDR3 region has the DNA TGCGCCAGCAGCCAAGAGGGAGGGAGTGGTGGCTACACCTTC. Residues: CASSQEGGSGGYTF. The chain is built from TRBV4-3 and TRBJ1-2; D uncertain. V lost 0 bases and J lost 7, with 12 bases in between. CDR1 and CDR2 from the germline V gene are LGHNA and YSLEER. The CDR3 is 14 amino acids.